This T cell receptor (beta chain) was sequenced for a study of T-cell memory formation after mild COVID-19. TCRdb ran MiXCR on the 5' RACE reads and lists one entry per CDR3 protein. The data show 450,000 to 700,000 distinct CDR3 sequences, about 20% seen once. General study findings and limits: Mostly located in CM and EM were contracting CD4+ clones, with contracting CD8+ clones located in EMRA.

This clonotype appeared many times. Its specificity is not known. V was pared by 3 bases and J by 0 bases, with 2 bases of the junction left unmatched. The CDR3 consists of 14 residues. The source material was PBMCs or a T cell subset sorted from them (not recorded which). This TCR derives from an adult woman who had mild COVID-19 (a few samples of this study predate the infection). Cell type and time point are not known. The rearrangement joins TRBV12-3 or TRBV12-4 to TRBJ2-7; 7 bases are shared with TRBD1. Here the CDR3 DNA reads TGTGCCAGCAGTTTGGGGACAGCCTCCTACGAGCAGTACTTC. Amino acid sequence: CASSLGTASYEQYF.